A selection of T cell receptor beta chains follows, all from one sample in a study of OX40 agonist ivuxolimab in advanced cancers. Libraries were prepared by immunoSEQ multiplex PCR; TCRdb keeps only in-frame clonotypes and omits some of them. The table has roughly 50,000 clones, around four fifths seen once. The sample was CD4+ or CD8+ T cells sorted from blood, taken in a trial of the OX40 agonist ivuxolimab. All receptors derive from an adult with an advanced solid tumor such as melanoma, head and neck, liver or kidney cancer. CDR3s include the opening cysteine and the closing phenylalanine or tryptophan. Each record gives: V gene, J gene, clone size, D gene, CDR3 DNA, CDR3 protein. The D gene is left open where the match is weak. Size is stated for part of the rows, as once, few or many counts, or as a class when the clone is expanded.

>TRBV5-6|TRBJ1-2|.|TRBD1
TGTGCCAGCAGCCCTAGGAGGGGGCGCGGTGGCTACACCTTC
CASSPRRGRGGYTF
>TRBV1|TRBJ1-2|.|.
TGCACCACCAGGGGGGCTAACTATGGCTACACCTTC
CTTRGANYGYTF
>TRBV30|TRBJ1-4|few|.
TGTGCCTGGAGACTCAATTCAAATGAAAAACTGTTTTTT
CAWRLNSNEKLFF
>TRBV7-3|TRBJ1-1|.|.
TGTGCCAGCAGCTTACAAGAGCACACCGAAGCTTTCTTT
CASSLQEHTEAFF
>TRBV7-8|TRBJ1-5|.|.
TGTGCCAGCAGCTTAGGGGCAAGTCAGCCCCAGCATTTT
CASSLGASQPQHF
>TRBV9|TRBJ2-6|.|TRBD1
TGTGCCAGCAGCGTAGGGACAGGGGAGACCTATGGGGCCAACGTCCTGACTTTC
CASSVGTGETYGANVLTF
>TRBV5-1|TRBJ1-4|.|.
TGCGCCAGCAGCTTGGCCGCCAGGACGGATTCTAATGAAAAACTGTTTTTT
CASSLAARTDSNEKLFF
>TRBV6-6|TRBJ2-7|few|TRBD1
TGTGCCAGCAGTTATGTAGGGGGCGACTACGAGCAGTACTTC
CASSYVGGDYEQYF
>TRBV6-5|TRBJ1-5|.|.
TGTGCCAGCAGTTCAGGGAGGCACAATCAGCCCCAGCATTTT
CASSSGRHNQPQHF
>TRBV25-1|TRBJ2-7|.|.
TGTGCCAGCAGTGAATATCGGCAGGGGGGGGACGAGCAGTACTTC
CASSEYRQGGDEQYF
>TRBV4-2|TRBJ1-1|.|.
TGTGCCAGCAGCCAAGTTGGGGCCATGAACACTGAAGCTTTCTTT
CASSQVGAMNTEAFF
>TRBV5-8|TRBJ2-5|.|.
TGTGCCAGCAGCTTCGCGACCCTGGGGCAGGAGACCCAGTACTTC
CASSFATLGQETQYF
>TRBV5-1|TRBJ2-7|.|.
TGCGCCAGCAGCCTTCAAGACAGGTTCTACGAGCAGTACTTC
CASSLQDRFYEQYF
>TRBV7-2|TRBJ2-5|.|TRBD2
TGTGCCAGCAGCTTAGGGCTAGCGGGGGTCGAGACCCAGTACTTC
CASSLGLAGVETQYF
>TRBV7-9|TRBJ2-3|.|.
TGTGCCAGCAGCTCCGTTCCAGATACGCAGTATTTT
CASSSVPDTQYF
>TRBV28|TRBJ2-7|.|.
TGTGCCAGCAGTGGAGGGGACTCAATACGCTACGAGCAGTACTTC
CASSGGDSIRYEQYF
>TRBV5-5|TRBJ1-3|.|.
TGTGCCAGCAGACGGGACTCTGGAAACACCATATATTTT
CASRRDSGNTIYF
>TRBV9|TRBJ2-2|.|TRBD2
TGTGCCAGCAGCGCCGGGGGGACCACCGGGGAGCTGTTTTTT
CASSAGGTTGELFF
>TRBV5-6|TRBJ1-4|.|.
TGTGCCAGCAGCCGCCCTGGGCTTAATGAAAAACTGTTTTTT
CASSRPGLNEKLFF
>TRBV5-1|TRBJ2-2|.|.
TGCGCCAGCAGCTTGACAGGGTCGGACACCGGGGAGCTGTTTTTT
CASSLTGSDTGELFF
>TRBV6-1|TRBJ2-3|.|TRBD2
TGTGCCATGGGGCGGGGGGTGAACACAGATACGCAGTATTTT
CAMGRGVNTDTQYF
>TRBV15|TRBJ2-5|.|TRBD2
TGTGCCACCAGCAGAGATAGACTAGCGGGGGTGACCCAGTACTTC
CATSRDRLAGVTQYF
>TRBV28|TRBJ1-2|few|.
TGTGCCACCGAAATCGGGGACTATGGCTACACCTTC
CATEIGDYGYTF
>TRBV7-6|TRBJ2-3|.|.
TGTGCCAGCAGCGTGGGGCTAGCGCCAGATACGCAGTATTTT
CASSVGLAPDTQYF
>TRBV5-1|TRBJ2-7|.|.
TGCGCCAGCAGCTTGGCGGGGACAGTGGGGGGTGAGCAGTACTTC
CASSLAGTVGGEQYF
>TRBV5-6|TRBJ1-2|.|.
TGTGCCAGCAGCCACTCAACTGGGCTGAACTATGGCTACACCTTC
CASSHSTGLNYGYTF
>TRBV9|TRBJ2-2|.|TRBD2
TGTGCCAGCAGCGTAGAGGGCGGGGGTTTGTCCGGGGAGCTGTTTTTT
CASSVEGGGLSGELFF
>TRBV10-3|TRBJ2-7|.|.
TGTGCCATCAGTGAGGGGATCCCCTCCTACGAGCAGTACTTC
CAISEGIPSYEQYF
>TRBV2|TRBJ1-2|.|TRBD1
TGTGCCAGCAGTGAAGCGCTGCAGGGGGGTTCTGGCTACACCTTC
CASSEALQGGSGYTF
>TRBV7-2|TRBJ1-5|.|.
TGTGCCAGCAGCCCCAGCCCGGCAGGGATAGGTCAGCCCCAGCATTTT
CASSPSPAGIGQPQHF
>TRBV28|TRBJ1-2|.|.
TGTGCCAGCAGTTTCGGTAACTATGGCTACACCTTC
CASSFGNYGYTF
>TRBV15|TRBJ2-3|.|.
TGTGCCACCAGTCCGCGCGGCGATACGCAGTATTTT
CATSPRGDTQYF
>TRBV7-9|TRBJ2-1|.|TRBD2
TGTGCCAGCCTTCGACTAGCGGGGGGCTATAATGAGCAGTTCTTC
CASLRLAGGYNEQFF